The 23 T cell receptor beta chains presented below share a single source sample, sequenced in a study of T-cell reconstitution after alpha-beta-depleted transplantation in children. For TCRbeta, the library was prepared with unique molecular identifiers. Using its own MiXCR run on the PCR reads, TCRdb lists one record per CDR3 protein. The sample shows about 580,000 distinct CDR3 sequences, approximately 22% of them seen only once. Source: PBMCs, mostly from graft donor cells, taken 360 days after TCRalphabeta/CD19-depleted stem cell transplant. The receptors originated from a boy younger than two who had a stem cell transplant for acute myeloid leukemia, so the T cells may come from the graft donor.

CDR3 protein: CASTLGLHIGGELFF. Here the CDR3 DNA reads TGTGCCAGCACCCTGGGGCTACACATAGGCGGGGAGCTGTTTTTT. J is TRBJ2-2 and V is TRBV6-1; tentative D call: TRBD1 (5 bases). Germline V gene data show CDR1 as MNHNS and CDR2 as SASEGT. The CDR3 covers 15 residues. Trimming took 7 bases from V and 7 from J, leaving 19 bases between them.

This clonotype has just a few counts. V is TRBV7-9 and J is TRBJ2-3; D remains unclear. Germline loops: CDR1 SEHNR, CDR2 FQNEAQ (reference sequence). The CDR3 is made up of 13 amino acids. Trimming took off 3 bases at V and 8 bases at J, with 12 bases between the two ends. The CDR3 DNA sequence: TGTGCCAGCAGCTTCCTACTTGTGGGTACGCAGTATTTT. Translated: CASSFLLVGTQYF. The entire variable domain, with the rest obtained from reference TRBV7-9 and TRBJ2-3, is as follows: DTGVSQNPRHKITKRGQNVTFRCDPISEHNRLYWYRQTLGQGPEFLTYFQNEAQLEKSRLLSDRFSAERPKGSFSTLEIQRTEQGDSAMYLCASSFLLVGTQYFGPGTRLTVL.

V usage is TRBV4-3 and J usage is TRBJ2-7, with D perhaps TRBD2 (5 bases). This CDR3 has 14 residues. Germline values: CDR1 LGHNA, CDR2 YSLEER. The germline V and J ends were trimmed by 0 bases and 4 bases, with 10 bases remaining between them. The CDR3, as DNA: TGCGCCAGCAGCCAAGATCGGACGGGGTACGAGCAGTACTTC. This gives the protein CASSQDRTGYEQYF.

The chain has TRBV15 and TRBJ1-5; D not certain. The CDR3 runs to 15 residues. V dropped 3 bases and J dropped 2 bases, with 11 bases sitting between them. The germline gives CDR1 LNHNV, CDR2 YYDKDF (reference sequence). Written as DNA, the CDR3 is TGTGCCACCAGCAGTCCGATTGGGGGCAATCAGCCCCAGCATTTT. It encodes CATSSPIGGNQPQHF.

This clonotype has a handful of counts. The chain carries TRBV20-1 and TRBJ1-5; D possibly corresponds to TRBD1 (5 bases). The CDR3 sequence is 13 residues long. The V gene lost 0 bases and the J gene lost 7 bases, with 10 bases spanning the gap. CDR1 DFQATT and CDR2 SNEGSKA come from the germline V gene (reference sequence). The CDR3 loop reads CSARERGQQPQHF. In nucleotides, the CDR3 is TGCAGTGCTAGAGAAAGAGGACAACAGCCCCAGCATTTT.

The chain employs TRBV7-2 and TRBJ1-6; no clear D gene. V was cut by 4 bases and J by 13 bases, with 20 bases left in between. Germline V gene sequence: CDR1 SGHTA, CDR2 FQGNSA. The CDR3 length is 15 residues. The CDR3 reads CASSSARLGHGPLHF. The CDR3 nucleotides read TGTGCCAGCAGCTCGGCACGGTTAGGGCACGGTCCCCTCCACTTT.

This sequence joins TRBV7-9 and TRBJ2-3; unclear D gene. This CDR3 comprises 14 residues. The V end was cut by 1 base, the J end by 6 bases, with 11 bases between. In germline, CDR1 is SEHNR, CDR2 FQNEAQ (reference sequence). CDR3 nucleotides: TGTGCCAGCAGCTTAGATGTGCCGCGGGATACGCAGTATTTT. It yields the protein CASSLDVPRDTQYF. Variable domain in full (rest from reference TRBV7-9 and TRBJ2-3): DTGVSQNPRHKITKRGQNVTFRCDPISEHNRLYWYRQTLGQGPEFLTYFQNEAQLEKSRLLSDRFSAERPKGSFSTLEIQRTEQGDSAMYLCASSLDVPRDTQYFGPGTRLTVL.

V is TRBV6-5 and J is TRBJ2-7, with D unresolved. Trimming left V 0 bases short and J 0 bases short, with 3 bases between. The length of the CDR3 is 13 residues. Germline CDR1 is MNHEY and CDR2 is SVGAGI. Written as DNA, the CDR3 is TGTGCCAGCAGTTACTCAGCCTCCTACGAGCAGTACTTC. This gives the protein CASSYSASYEQYF.

The CDR3 is CASSAVVRGDEQFF. The CDR3, as DNA: TGTGCCAGCAGTGCCGTTGTCAGGGGGGATGAGCAGTTCTTC. This chain links TRBV25-1 with TRBJ2-1; D is possibly TRBD1 (7 bases). Germline CDR1 and CDR2: MGHDK and SYGVNS. This CDR3 region has 14 residues. Trimming stripped 4 bases from V and 8 bases from J, with 15 bases between.

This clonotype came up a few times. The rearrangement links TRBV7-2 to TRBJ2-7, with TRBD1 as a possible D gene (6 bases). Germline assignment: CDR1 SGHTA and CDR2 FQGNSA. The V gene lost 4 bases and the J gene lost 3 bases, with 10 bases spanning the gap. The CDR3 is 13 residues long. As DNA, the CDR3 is TGTGCCAGCAGCTCGACAGGAAACTACGAGCAGTACGTC. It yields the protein CASSSTGNYEQYV.

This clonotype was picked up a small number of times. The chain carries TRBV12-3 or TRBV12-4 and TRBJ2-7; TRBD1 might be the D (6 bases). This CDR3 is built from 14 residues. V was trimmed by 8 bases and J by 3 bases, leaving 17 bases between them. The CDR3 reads CASCPQGLFYEQYF. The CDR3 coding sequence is TGTGCCAGCTGCCCACAGGGTTTATTCTACGAGCAGTACTTC.

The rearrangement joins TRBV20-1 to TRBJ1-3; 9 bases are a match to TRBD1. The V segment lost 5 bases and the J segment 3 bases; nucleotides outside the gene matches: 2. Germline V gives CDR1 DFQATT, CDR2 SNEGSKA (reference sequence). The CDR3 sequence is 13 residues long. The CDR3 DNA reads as TGCAGTGCTCCGGACAGGGGTGGAAACACCATATATTTT. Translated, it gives CSAPDRGGNTIYF.

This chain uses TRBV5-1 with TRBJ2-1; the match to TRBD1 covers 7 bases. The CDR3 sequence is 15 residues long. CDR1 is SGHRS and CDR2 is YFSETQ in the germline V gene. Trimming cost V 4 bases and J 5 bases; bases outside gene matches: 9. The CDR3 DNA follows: TGCGCCAGCAGCCCACGAGGGCAGGGGGACAATGAGCAGTTCTTC. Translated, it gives CASSPRGQGDNEQFF.

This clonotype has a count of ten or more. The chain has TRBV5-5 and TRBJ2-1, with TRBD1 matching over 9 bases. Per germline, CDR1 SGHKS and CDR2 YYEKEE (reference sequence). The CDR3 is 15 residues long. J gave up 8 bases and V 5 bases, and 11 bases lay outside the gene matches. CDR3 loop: CASSSLGTGIDEQFF. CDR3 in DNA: TGTGCCAGCAGTAGCCTGGGGACAGGGATTGATGAGCAGTTCTTC.

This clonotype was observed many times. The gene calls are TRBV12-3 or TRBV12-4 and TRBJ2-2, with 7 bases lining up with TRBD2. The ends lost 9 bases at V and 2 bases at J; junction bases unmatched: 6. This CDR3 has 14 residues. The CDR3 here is CASTGTTNTGELFF. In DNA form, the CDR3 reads TGTGCCAGTACCGGGACTACCAACACCGGGGAGCTGTTTTTT.

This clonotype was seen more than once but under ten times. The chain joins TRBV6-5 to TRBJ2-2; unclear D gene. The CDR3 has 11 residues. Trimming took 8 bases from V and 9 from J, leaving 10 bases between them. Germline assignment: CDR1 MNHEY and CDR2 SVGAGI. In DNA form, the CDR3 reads TGTGCCAGCGGGATCCGGAGGGAGCTGTTTTTT. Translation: CASGIRRELFF.

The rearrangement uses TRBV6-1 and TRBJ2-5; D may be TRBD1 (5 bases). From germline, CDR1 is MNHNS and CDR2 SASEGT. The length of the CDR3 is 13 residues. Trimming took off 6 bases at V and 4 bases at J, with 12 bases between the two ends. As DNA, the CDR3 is TGTGCCAGCAGGCTCAGGGTAGGAGAGACCCAGTACTTC. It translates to CASRLRVGETQYF.

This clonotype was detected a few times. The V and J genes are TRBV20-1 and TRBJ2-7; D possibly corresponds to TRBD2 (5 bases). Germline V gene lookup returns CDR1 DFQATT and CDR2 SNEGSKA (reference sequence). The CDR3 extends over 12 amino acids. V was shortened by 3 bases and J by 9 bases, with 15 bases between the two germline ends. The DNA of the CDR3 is TGCAGTGCTAGTCGGCCGGGGATAGGGCAGTACGTC. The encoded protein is CSASRPGIGQYV.

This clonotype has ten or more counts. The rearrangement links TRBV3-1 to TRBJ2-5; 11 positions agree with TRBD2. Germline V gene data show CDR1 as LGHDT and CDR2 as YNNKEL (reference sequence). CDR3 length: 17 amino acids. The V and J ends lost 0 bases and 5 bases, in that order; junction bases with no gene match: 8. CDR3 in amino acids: CASSQDVIAGGQETQYF. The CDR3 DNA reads TGTGCCAGCAGCCAAGATGTGATAGCGGGGGGGCAGGAGACCCAGTACTTC.

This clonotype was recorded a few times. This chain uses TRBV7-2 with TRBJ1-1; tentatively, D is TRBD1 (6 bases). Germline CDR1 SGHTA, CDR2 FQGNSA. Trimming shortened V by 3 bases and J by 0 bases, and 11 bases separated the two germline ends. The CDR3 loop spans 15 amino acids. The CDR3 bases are TGTGCCAGCAGCTTCCAGGGGAGATTGAACACTGAAGCTTTCTTT. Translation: CASSFQGRLNTEAFF.

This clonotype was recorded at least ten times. CDR3 residues: CASSPAGATNEKLFF. The CDR3 DNA reads as TGTGCCAGCAGCCCCGCAGGGGCAACTAATGAAAAACTGTTTTTT. The chain links TRBV6-1 to TRBJ1-4, with D possibly matching TRBD1 (6 bases). Germline lookup yields CDR1 MNHNS and CDR2 SASEGT. The germline V and J ends were trimmed by 6 bases and 0 bases, with 11 bases remaining between them. The CDR3 runs to 15 residues.

The CDR3 protein is CSAVSDRSLSYNSPLHF. Written as DNA, the CDR3 is TGCAGTGCTGTCTCGGACAGATCACTCTCCTATAATTCACCCCTCCACTTT. This rearrangement joins TRBV20-1 to TRBJ1-6; possible D gene TRBD1, 6 bases. Trimming left V 5 bases short and J 0 bases short, with 17 bases between. The CDR3 length is 17 residues. Germline values: CDR1 DFQATT, CDR2 SNEGSKA (reference sequence).

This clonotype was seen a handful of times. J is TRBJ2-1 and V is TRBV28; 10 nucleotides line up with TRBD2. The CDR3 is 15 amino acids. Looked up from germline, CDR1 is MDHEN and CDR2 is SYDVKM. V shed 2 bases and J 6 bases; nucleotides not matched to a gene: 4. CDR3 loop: CASSLPRLAGNEQFF. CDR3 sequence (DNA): TGTGCCAGCAGTTTACCCAGACTAGCGGGCAATGAGCAGTTCTTC. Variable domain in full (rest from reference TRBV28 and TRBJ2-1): DVKVTQSSRYLVKRTGEKVFLECVQDMDHENMFWYRQDPGLGLRLIYFSYDVKMKEKGDIPEGYSVSREKKERFSLILESASTNQTSMYLCASSLPRLAGNEQFFGPGTRLTVL.